This T cell receptor (beta chain) was identified in a study of early T cells in non-severe SARS-CoV-2 infection. Study-wide background: Unsorted whole-blood RNA was sequenced in bulk, leaving chains unpaired. General observations from the study: Matching with VDJdb favored anti-spike CD8 responses (missing private and CD4 specificities).

This clonotype was seen a few times. Its antigen is currently unknown. Unique molecular identifiers tagged individual cDNA molecules. One entry per CDR3 protein results from TCRdb running MiXCR on the 5' RACE reads. The sample records approximately 97,000 distinct CDR3 sequences, 9.5% to 12% being singletons. Trimming removed 6 bases at V and 0 bases at J, with 12 bases between. This CDR3 comprises 14 residues. This chain connects TRBV12-3 or TRBV12-4 to TRBJ2-7, with no clear D. This clonotype was sampled from an adult who was a healthcare worker with PCR-confirmed SARS-CoV-2 infection or an uninfected control (not recorded which). Material: whole blood, obtained at baseline. CDR3 in amino acids: CASRPLGSSYEQYF. Here the CDR3 DNA reads TGTGCCAGCAGGCCATTGGGAAGCTCCTACGAGCAGTACTTC.